This T cell receptor beta chain was identified in a study of post-analysis software for immune sequencing data. Findings and limits, study-wide: Versus controls, multiple sclerosis patients showed significantly lower diversity (normalized Chao1). The five TRBV segments detected at higher frequency in patients than in controls included TRBV5-6, TRBV5-1 and TRBV20-1. Strong co-clustering by F measure linked samples that shared a preparation batch.

The CDR3 length is 12 residues. Per the germline V gene, CDR1 is MDHEN and CDR2 is SYDVKM. V lost 5 bases to trimming and J lost 4 bases, with 8 bases between them. As concerns this clonotype: As yet, its antigen is unknown.

Unique-molecular-identifier-tagged TCR beta cDNA libraries were used. Input amounts of roughly 0.9 to 10 million T cells were used. These gave approximately 500,000 cDNA molecules, so each molecule approximated one T cell. TCRdb re-called the PCR reads through MiXCR, storing one row per CDR3 protein. The sample includes 430,000 or so distinct CDR3 sequences, approximately 37% seen only once; the top ten take approximately 7.6%. The sequence was obtained from a girl under 10 years old with multiple sclerosis. The rearrangement uses TRBV28 and TRBJ1-2; D may be TRBD1 (5 bases). The sample taken for sequencing was blood. The CDR3 region is CASSRQSYGYTF. In nucleotides, the CDR3 is TGTGCCAGCAGTCGACAGAGCTATGGCTACACCTTC.